What follows describes a single T cell receptor beta chain. Its antigen remains unknown. CDR3 size: 12 residues. The V gene's germline CDR1 is SQVTM and CDR2 ANQGSEA. After removal of 7 bases from V and 4 bases from J, the junction contained 5 bases not matched to a gene. Profiled with immunoSEQ multiplex PCR; TCRdb holds only in-frame clones, not every one. The sample contains some 140,000 clones, 84% of which appear only once. This entry comes from a study of cytomegalovirus exposure and HLA in healthy donors. In the study overall: The approximately 120 validation repertoires used the same platform as the approximately 670 first-cohort repertoires, a later analysis reported.

Study-level findings and limits: Among TCR beta chains, those listed as cytomegalovirus-associated numbered about 160. Reportedly, cytomegalovirus status was diagnosed with high sensitivity and specificity.

The sample taken for sequencing was PBMCs. The TCR comes from a woman aged 25-40 years in good health and CMV-seronegative. The V gene is TRBV29-1, the J gene TRBJ1-2; TRBD1 matches 8 bases. CDR3 sequence (DNA): TGCAGCGGCGGGACAGGAATCTATGGCTACACCTTC. Its protein product is CSGGTGIYGYTF.